This TCR beta chain was profiled in a study of OX40 agonist ivuxolimab in advanced cancers. The wider study: Patients received the agonistic anti-OX40 (CD134) antibody ivuxolimab. Participants, 82.7% male, averaged 60 years of age, ranging from roughly 23 to 90.

Germline loops: CDR1 KGHSH, CDR2 LQKENI. This CDR3 contains 15 residues. V was pared by 6 bases and J by 2 bases, with 16 bases between. Some clones are missing from TCRdb's copy, which holds only in-frame ones; the method was immunoSEQ multiplex PCR. The sample holds some 63,000 clones, 65% to 85% seen once. This TCR came from an adult with an advanced solid tumor such as melanoma, head and neck, liver or kidney cancer. The sample consisted of CD4+ or CD8+ T cells sorted from blood, taken in a trial of the OX40 agonist ivuxolimab. This chain joins TRBV18 and TRBJ1-1, with D maybe TRBD1 (6 bases). The CDR3 sequence: CASSLDRSDNTEAFF. The CDR3 coding sequence is TGTGCCAGCTCCCTAGACAGGAGTGATAACACTGAAGCTTTCTTT.